Below, one T cell receptor (beta chain) is given with its context. How the authors handled the data: Amplification from reference gene primers served as the basis for estimated nucleated cell counts. The data were produced by immunoSEQ multiplex PCR, yet TCRdb's version contains in-frame clones alone and is incomplete. V, J and clone size derive from that table, while D and trimming were established from the DNA sequence. The sample has over 250,000 clones, approximately 86% seen once; the top ten hold about an eighth. This specimen comes from a study of blood T cell repertoires in COVID-19. Study information: The United States, Italy and Spain provided the acute and convalescent COVID-19 samples. The cDNA or gDNA used as material had been derived from T cells, B-cell-depleted T cells, or PBMCs.

The CDR3 runs 16 residues. The germline gives CDR1 LNHDA, CDR2 SQIVND (reference sequence). The J segment lost 1 base and the V segment lost 5 bases, leaving 8 bases of the junction unmatched. Patients at the Seattle site were enrolled during active infection and followed longitudinally. The material sequenced was peripheral blood. This chain connects TRBV19 to TRBJ2-5; 9 nucleotides agree with TRBD2. This clonotype was sampled from a woman in her sixties or seventies with COVID-19, enrolled during active disease. The DNA of the CDR3 is TGTGCCAGTAGTCCCCGGGTAGCGGGGGCCCAAGAGACCCAGTACTTC. Its translation is CASSPRVAGAQETQYF.